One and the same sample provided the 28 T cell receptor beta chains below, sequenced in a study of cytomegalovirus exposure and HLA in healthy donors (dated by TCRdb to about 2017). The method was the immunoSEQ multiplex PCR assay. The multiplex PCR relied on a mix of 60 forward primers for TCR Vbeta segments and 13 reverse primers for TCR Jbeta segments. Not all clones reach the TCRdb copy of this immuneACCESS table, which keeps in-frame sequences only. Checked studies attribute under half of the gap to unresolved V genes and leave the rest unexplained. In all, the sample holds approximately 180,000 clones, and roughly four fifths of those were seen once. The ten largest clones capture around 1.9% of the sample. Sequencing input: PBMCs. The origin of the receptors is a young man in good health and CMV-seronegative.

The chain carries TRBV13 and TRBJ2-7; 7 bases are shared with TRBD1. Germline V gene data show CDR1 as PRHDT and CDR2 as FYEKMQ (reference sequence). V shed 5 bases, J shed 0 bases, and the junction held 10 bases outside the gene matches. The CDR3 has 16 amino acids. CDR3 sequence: CASSDPLDRNSYEQYF. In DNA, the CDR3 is TGTGCCAGCAGCGACCCCCTGGACAGGAACTCCTACGAGCAGTACTTC.

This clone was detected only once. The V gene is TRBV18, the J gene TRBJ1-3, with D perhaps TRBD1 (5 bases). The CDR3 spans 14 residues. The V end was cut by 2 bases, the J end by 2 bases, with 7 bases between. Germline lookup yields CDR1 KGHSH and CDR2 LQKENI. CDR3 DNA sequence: TGTGCCAGCTCACCAGAGACAGCTGGAAACACCATATATTTT. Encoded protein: CASSPETAGNTIYF.

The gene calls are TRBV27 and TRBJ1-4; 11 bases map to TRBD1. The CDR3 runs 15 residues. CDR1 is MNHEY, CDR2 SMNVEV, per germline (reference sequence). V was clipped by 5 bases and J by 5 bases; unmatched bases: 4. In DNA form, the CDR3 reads TGTGCCAGCAGTCCCTGGACAGGGGGCAATGAAAAACTGTTTTTT. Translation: CASSPWTGGNEKLFF. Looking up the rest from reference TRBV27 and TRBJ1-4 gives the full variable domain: EAQVTQNPRYLITVTGKKLTVTCSQNMNHEYMSWYRQDPGLGLRQIYYSMNVEVTDKGDVPEGYKVSRKEKRNFPLILESPSPNQTSLYFCASSPWTGGNEKLFFGSGTQLSVL.

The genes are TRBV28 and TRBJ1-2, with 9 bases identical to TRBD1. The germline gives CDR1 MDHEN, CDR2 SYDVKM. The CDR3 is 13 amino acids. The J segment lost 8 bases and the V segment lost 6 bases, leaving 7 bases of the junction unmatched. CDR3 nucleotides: TGTGCCAGCAGATCCGGGACAGGGTACGGCTACACCTTC. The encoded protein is CASRSGTGYGYTF.

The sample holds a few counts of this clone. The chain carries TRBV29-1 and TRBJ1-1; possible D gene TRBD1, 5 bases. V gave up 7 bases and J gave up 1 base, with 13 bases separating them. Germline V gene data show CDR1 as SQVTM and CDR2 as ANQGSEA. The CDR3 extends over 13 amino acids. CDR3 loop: CSGGVYGNTEAFF. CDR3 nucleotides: TGCAGCGGGGGGGTTTATGGGAACACTGAAGCTTTCTTT.

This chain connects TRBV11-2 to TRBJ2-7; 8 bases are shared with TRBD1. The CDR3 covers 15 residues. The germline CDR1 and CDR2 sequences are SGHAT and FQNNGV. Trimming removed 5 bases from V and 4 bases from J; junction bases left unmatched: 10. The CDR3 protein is CASSPTGQGAYEQYF. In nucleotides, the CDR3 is TGTGCCAGCAGCCCCACGGGGCAGGGGGCATACGAGCAGTACTTC.

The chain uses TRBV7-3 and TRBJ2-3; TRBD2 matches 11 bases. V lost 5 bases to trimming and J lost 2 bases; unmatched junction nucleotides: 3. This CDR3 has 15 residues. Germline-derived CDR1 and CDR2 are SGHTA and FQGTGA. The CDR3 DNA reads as TGTGCCAGCAGCCCTAGCGGGAGGAACACAGATACGCAGTATTTT. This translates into CASSPSGRNTDTQYF.

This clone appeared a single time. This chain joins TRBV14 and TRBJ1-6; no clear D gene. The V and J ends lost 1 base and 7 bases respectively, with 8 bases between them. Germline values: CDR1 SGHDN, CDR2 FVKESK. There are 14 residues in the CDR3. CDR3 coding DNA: TGTGCCAGCAGCCAAGTTGGCAGAAATTCACCCCTCCACTTT. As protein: CASSQVGRNSPLHF.

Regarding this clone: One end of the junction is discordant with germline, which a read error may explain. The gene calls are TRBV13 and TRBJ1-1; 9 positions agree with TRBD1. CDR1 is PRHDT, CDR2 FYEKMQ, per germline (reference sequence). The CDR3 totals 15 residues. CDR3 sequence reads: CASSLGGQGNTETFF. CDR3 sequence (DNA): TGTGCCAGCAGCTTAGGAGGACAGGGGAACACTGAAACTTTCTTT.

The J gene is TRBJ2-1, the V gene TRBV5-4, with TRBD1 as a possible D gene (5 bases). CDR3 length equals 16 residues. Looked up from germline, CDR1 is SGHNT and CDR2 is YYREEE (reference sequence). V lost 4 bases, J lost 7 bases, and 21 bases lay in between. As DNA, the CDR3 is TGTGCCAGCAGCCCAAGGGGCGGACGCGGTGGGAATGAGCAGTTCTTC. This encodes CASSPRGGRGGNEQFF.

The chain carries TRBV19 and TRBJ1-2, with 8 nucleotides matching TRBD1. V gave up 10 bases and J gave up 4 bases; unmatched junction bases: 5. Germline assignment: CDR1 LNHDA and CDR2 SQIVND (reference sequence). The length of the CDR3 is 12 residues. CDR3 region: CATYRGFYGYTF. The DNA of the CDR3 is TGTGCCACCTACAGGGGGTTCTATGGCTACACCTTC.

The CDR3 sequence: CASISLYGYTF. The CDR3, as DNA: TGTGCCAGCATCTCACTCTATGGCTACACCTTC. This chain links TRBV6-5 with TRBJ1-2; no reliable D call. Trimming cost V 7 bases and J 4 bases, with 7 bases left between them. Per germline, CDR1 MNHEY and CDR2 SVGAGI. The CDR3 contains 11 residues.

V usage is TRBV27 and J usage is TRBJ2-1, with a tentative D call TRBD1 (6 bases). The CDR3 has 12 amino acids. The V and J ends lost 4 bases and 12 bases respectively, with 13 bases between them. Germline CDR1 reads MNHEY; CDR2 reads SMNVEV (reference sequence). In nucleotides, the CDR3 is TGTGCCAGCAGTTCTACAGGGTGGGGGCAGTTCTTC. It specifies CASSSTGWGQFF.

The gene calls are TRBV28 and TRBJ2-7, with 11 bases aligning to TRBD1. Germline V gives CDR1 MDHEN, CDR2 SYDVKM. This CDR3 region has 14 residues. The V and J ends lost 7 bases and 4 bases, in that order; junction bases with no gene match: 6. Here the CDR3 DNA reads TGTGCCAGCACCCGGACAGGGGGCGCATACGAGCAGTACTTC. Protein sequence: CASTRTGGAYEQYF.

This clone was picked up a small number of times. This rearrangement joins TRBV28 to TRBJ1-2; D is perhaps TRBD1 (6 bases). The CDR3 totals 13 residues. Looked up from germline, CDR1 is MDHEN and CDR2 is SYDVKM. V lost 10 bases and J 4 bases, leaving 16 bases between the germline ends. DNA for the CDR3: TGTGCCACCGGCGCGGGGGCGTCCTATGGCTACACCTTC. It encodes CATGAGASYGYTF.

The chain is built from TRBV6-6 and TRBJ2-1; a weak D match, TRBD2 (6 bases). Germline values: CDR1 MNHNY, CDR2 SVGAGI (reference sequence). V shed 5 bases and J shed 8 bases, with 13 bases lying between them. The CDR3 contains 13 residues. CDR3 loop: CASSRSGRHEQFF. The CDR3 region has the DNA TGTGCCAGCAGTCGATCGGGGAGGCATGAGCAGTTCTTC.

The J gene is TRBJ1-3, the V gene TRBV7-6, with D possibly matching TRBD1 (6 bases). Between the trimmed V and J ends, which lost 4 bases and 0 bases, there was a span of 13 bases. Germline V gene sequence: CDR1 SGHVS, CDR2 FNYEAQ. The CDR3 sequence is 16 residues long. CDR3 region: CASSSNRDYSGNTIYF. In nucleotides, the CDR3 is TGTGCCAGCAGCTCTAACAGGGATTACTCTGGAAACACCATATATTTT.

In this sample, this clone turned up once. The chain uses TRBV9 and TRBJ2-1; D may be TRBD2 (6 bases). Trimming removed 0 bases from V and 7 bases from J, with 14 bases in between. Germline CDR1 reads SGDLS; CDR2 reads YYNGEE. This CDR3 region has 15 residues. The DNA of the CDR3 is TGTGCCAGCAGCGTAGGGGCGGGGCCGGGTAATGAGCAGTTCTTC. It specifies CASSVGAGPGNEQFF.

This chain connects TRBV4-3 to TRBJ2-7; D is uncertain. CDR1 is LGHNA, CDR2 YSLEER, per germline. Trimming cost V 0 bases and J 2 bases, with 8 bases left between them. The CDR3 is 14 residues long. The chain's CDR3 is CASSQDLDAYEQYF. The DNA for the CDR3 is TGCGCCAGCAGCCAAGATCTAGACGCCTACGAGCAGTACTTC.

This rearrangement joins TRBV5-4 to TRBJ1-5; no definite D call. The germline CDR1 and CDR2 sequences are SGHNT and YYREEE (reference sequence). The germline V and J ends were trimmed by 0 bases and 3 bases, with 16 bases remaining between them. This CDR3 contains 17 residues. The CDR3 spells CASSLAEEGPNNQPQHF. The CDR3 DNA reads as TGTGCCAGCAGCTTGGCCGAGGAGGGTCCAAACAATCAGCCCCAGCATTTT.

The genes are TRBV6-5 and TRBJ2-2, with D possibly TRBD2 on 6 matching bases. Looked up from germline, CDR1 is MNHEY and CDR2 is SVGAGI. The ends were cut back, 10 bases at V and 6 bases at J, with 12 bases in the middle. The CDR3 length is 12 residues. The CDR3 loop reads CAMGRGPGELFF. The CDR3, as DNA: TGTGCCATGGGGCGGGGCCCCGGGGAGCTGTTTTTT.

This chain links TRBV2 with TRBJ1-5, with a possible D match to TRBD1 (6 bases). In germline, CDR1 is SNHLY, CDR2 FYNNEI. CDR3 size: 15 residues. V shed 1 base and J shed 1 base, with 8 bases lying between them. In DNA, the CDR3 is TGTGCCAGCAGTGAAGTGGGGGCGAGCAATCAGCCCCAGCATTTT. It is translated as CASSEVGASNQPQHF.

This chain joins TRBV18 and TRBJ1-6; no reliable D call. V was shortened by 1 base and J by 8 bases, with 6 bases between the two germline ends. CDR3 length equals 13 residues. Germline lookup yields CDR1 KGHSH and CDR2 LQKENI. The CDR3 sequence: CASSPQGDSPLHF. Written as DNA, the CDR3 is TGTGCCAGCTCACCACAAGGAGATTCACCCCTCCACTTT. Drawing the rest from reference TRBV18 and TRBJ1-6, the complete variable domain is NAGVMQNPRHLVRRRGQEARLRCSPMKGHSHVYWYRQLPEEGLKFMVYLQKENIIDESGMPKERFSAEFPKEGPSILRIQQVVRGDSAAYFCASSPQGDSPLHFGNGTRLTVT.

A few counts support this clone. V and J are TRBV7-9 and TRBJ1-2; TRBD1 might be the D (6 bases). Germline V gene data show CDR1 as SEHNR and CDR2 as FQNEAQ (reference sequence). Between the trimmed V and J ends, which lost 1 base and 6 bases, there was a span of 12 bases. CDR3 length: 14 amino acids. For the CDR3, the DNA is TGTGCCAGCAGCTTAGGTATCAGGGACAATGGCTACACCTTC. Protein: CASSLGIRDNGYTF.

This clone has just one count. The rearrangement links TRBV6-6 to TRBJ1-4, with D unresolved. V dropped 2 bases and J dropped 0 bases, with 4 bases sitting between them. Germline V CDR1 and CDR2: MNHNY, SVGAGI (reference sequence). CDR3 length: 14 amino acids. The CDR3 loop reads CASSYGATNEKLFF. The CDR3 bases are TGTGCCAGCAGTTACGGAGCAACTAATGAAAAACTGTTTTTT.

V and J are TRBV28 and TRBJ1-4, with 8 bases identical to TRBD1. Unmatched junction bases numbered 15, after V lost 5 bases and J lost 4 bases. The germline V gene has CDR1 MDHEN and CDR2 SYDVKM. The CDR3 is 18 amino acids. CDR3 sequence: CASSGAVTGVSFNEKLFF. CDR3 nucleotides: TGTGCCAGCAGTGGGGCCGTGACAGGGGTGTCGTTTAATGAAAAACTGTTTTTT. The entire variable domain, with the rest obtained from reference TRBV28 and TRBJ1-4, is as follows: DVKVTQSSRYLVKRTGEKVFLECVQDMDHENMFWYRQDPGLGLRLIYFSYDVKMKEKGDIPEGYSVSREKKERFSLILESASTNQTSMYLCASSGAVTGVSFNEKLFFGSGTQLSVL.

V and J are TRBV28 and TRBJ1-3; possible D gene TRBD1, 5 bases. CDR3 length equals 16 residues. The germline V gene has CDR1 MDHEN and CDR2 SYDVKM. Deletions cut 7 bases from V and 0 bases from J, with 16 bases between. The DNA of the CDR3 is TGTGCCAGCACCCTACCTGGACATTACTCTGGAAACACCATATATTTT. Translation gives CASTLPGHYSGNTIYF.

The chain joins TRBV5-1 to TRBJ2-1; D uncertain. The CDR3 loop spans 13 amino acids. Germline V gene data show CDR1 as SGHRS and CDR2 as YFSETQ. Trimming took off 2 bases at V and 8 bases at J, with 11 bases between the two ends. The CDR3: CASSFLPQDEQFF. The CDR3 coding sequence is TGCGCCAGCAGCTTCCTTCCACAAGATGAGCAGTTCTTC.